Listed here are 15 T cell receptor beta chains from one sample, sequenced in a study of CD8 T cells in Susac syndrome (dated by TCRdb to between 2018 and 2021). Libraries were made using the immunoSEQ multiplex PCR assay. RNA was extracted using the RNeasy kit, and roughly 0.5 to 1 microgram was reverse transcribed with random hexamers. The public reads were quality trimmed at Q25 with fastp and then assembled into clones with MiXCR by TCRdb, keeping productive beta chains. CDR3 protein duplicates are merged, each entry listing the most common genes and DNA. This sample lists about 120,000 distinct CDR3 sequences; 85% to 95% were detected once. The ten most abundant clones make up roughly 0.11% of the sample. Sequenced material: CD8+ T cells from PBMCs. Receptors were obtained from a human donor in good health.

This sequence joins TRBV25-1 and TRBJ1-2; D perhaps matches TRBD1 (5 bases). The CDR3 length is 14 residues. V was pared by 3 bases and J by 3 bases, with 11 bases between. Germline V gene data show CDR1 as MGHDK and CDR2 as SYGVNS. The CDR3 loop is CASSDLRAHYGYTF. The CDR3, as DNA: TGTGCCAGCAGTGATCTCAGGGCCCACTATGGCTACACCTTC.

The chain combines TRBV12-5 with TRBJ1-5; D gene ambiguous. The germline CDR1 and CDR2 sequences are LGHNT and FRNRAP. Trimming removed 1 base from V and 3 bases from J, with 22 bases in between. This CDR3 has 19 residues. CDR3 amino acids: CASGLALTRQAEINQPQHF. CDR3 sequence (DNA): TGTGCTAGTGGTTTGGCATTGACGCGCCAGGCGGAAATCAATCAGCCCCAGCATTTT.

The chain has TRBV5-1 and TRBJ2-7, with 9 bases that match TRBD1. Germline V gene lookup returns CDR1 SGHRS and CDR2 YFSETQ. This CDR3 is built from 16 residues. Trimming cost V 4 bases and J 2 bases; bases outside gene matches: 10. The CDR3 DNA reads as TGCGCCAGCAGCCCGACGACAGGGGGTACTACCTACGAGCAGTACTTC. The encoded protein is CASSPTTGGTTYEQYF. The whole variable domain, remainder taken from reference TRBV5-1 and TRBJ2-7, is KAGVTQTPRYLIKTRGQQVTLSCSPISGHRSVSWYQQTPGQGLQFLFEYFSETQRNKGNFPGRFSGRQFSNSRSEMNVSTLELGDSALYLCASSPTTGGTTYEQYFGPGTRLTVT.

V and J are TRBV29-1 and TRBJ1-2; D not certain. V was clipped by 7 bases and J by 0 bases, with 9 bases between them. Germline values: CDR1 SQVTM, CDR2 ANQGSEA. CDR3 length equals 12 residues. The CDR3 sequence is CSAEAPNYGYTF. The CDR3 coding sequence is TGCAGCGCCGAAGCTCCTAACTATGGCTACACCTTC.

The CDR3 loop is CAISEGQYGYTF. CDR3 bases: TGTGCCATCAGTGAGGGACAGTATGGCTACACCTTC. This chain joins TRBV10-3 and TRBJ1-2, with TRBD1 as a possible D gene (6 bases). The CDR3 runs 12 residues. Germline V gene sequence: CDR1 ENHRY, CDR2 SYGVKD. Trimming stripped 2 bases from V and 5 bases from J, with 6 bases between.

V is TRBV19 and J is TRBJ2-4, with 8 bases fitting TRBD2. Per germline, CDR1 LNHDA and CDR2 SQIVND (reference sequence). The trim removed 6 bases at V and 6 bases at J, leaving 13 bases unmatched. The CDR3 contains 16 residues. The CDR3 here is CASRSAGGRDANIQYF. CDR3 coding DNA: TGTGCCAGTAGGAGTGCGGGAGGCCGAGACGCAAACATTCAGTACTTC. Drawing the rest from reference TRBV19 and TRBJ2-4, the complete variable domain is DGGITQSPKYLFRKEGQNVTLSCEQNLNHDAMYWYRQDPGQGLRLIYYSQIVNDFQKGDIAEGYSVSREKKESFPLTVTSAQKNPTAFYLCASRSAGGRDANIQYFGAGTRLSVL.

The V gene is TRBV5-1, the J gene TRBJ2-5, with 8 bases fitting TRBD1. The CDR3 is 16 residues long. CDR1 and CDR2 from the germline V gene are SGHRS and YFSETQ. Germline trimming cut 4 bases from V and 0 bases from J; bases unmatched to any gene: 8. The CDR3 protein is CASSQAGQENQETQYF. CDR3 coding DNA: TGCGCCAGCAGCCAGGCGGGACAGGAAAACCAAGAGACCCAGTACTTC. The full variable domain, its missing parts supplied by reference TRBV5-1 and TRBJ2-5, is KAGVTQTPRYLIKTRGQQVTLSCSPISGHRSVSWYQQTPGQGLQFLFEYFSETQRNKGNFPGRFSGRQFSNSRSEMNVSTLELGDSALYLCASSQAGQENQETQYFGPGTRLLVL.

This clonotype was detected only a few times. The chain recombines TRBV25-1 with TRBJ2-1; TRBD1 agrees at 7 bases. Per germline, CDR1 MGHDK and CDR2 SYGVNS. Losses at the gene ends were 10 bases for V and 12 bases for J; bases not matched to a gene: 15. The CDR3 extends over 13 amino acids. CDR3 in amino acids: CATSSQQGFGQFF. CDR3 nucleotide sequence: TGTGCCACTTCTAGCCAACAGGGGTTTGGGCAGTTCTTC.

The rearrangement uses TRBV5-4 and TRBJ2-2; D is tentatively TRBD1 or TRBD2 (5 bases each). Germline V gives CDR1 SGHNT, CDR2 YYREEE (reference sequence). The germline V and J ends were trimmed by 4 bases and 1 base, with 11 bases remaining between them. This CDR3 contains 15 residues. CDR3 region: CASSRSGLNTGELFF. The CDR3 nucleotides are TGTGCCAGCAGCCGATCGGGGCTGAACACCGGGGAGCTGTTTTTT. Together with reference TRBV5-4 and TRBJ2-2, the CDR3 gives the full variable domain: ETGVTQSPTHLIKTRGQQVTLRCSSQSGHNTVSWYQQALGQGPQFIFQYYREEENGRGNFPPRFSGLQFPNYSSELNVNALELDDSALYLCASSRSGLNTGELFFGEGSRLTVL.

The chain carries TRBV28 and TRBJ2-5, with D unclear. V was pared by 2 bases and J by 2 bases, with 3 bases between. This CDR3 has 12 residues. Germline CDR1 reads MDHEN; CDR2 reads SYDVKM. CDR3 DNA sequence: TGTGCCAGCAGTTTACAGCAAGAGACCCAGTACTTC. This codes for CASSLQQETQYF. Full variable domain (missing parts from reference TRBV28 and TRBJ2-5): DVKVTQSSRYLVKRTGEKVFLECVQDMDHENMFWYRQDPGLGLRLIYFSYDVKMKEKGDIPEGYSVSREKKERFSLILESASTNQTSMYLCASSLQQETQYFGPGTRLLVL.

The genes are TRBV4-3 and TRBJ2-1; 10 bases map to TRBD2. The germline V gene has CDR1 LGHNA and CDR2 YSLEER. The J segment lost 3 bases and the V segment lost 3 bases, leaving 5 bases of the junction unmatched. This CDR3 region has 16 residues. CDR3 coding DNA: TGCGCCAGCAGCCAGATTACTAGCGGGATCTACAATGAGCAGTTCTTC. Protein product: CASSQITSGIYNEQFF.

The rearrangement uses TRBV6-5 and TRBJ1-3; 9 nucleotides match TRBD1. Germline V gene lookup returns CDR1 MNHEY and CDR2 SVGAGI. Trimming removed 0 bases from V and 4 bases from J; junction bases left unmatched: 7. The CDR3 length is 17 residues. The CDR3 loop is CASSYSSGTGKGNTIYF. The CDR3 nucleotides are TGTGCCAGCAGTTACTCCTCCGGGACAGGGAAAGGAAACACCATATATTTT.

The chain recombines TRBV7-2 with TRBJ1-2, with TRBD1 matching 10 bases. Germline-derived CDR1 and CDR2 are SGHTA and FQGNSA. V dropped 5 bases and J dropped 10; count of bases not matched to a gene: 7. There are 13 residues in the CDR3. The CDR3: CASSARGTGAYTF. The CDR3 DNA sequence: TGTGCCAGCAGCGCGCGAGGGACAGGGGCCTACACCTTC.

This chain joins TRBV4-1 and TRBJ1-5, with TRBD1 matching over 7 bases. Germline V gene sequence: CDR1 MGHRA, CDR2 YSYEKL. The CDR3 is made up of 20 amino acids. V shed 0 bases and J 3 bases; nucleotides not matched to a gene: 17. The CDR3 sequence is CASSQDRIGWDSGPNQPQHF. In DNA, the CDR3 is TGCGCCAGCAGCCAAGACCGGATCGGTTGGGACAGCGGACCCAATCAGCCCCAGCATTTT.

The chain combines TRBV29-1 with TRBJ2-1; D is unclear. The germline V and J ends were trimmed by 6 bases and 0 bases, with 3 bases remaining between them. Germline CDR1 reads SQVTM; CDR2 reads ANQGSEA. CDR3 length equals 11 residues. For the CDR3, the DNA is TGCAGCGTCGTCTCCTACAATGAGCAGTTCTTC. Its translation is CSVVSYNEQFF.